The rows below give T cell receptor beta chains drawn from one sample of a study of regulatory T cells in long-lasting Graves disease. TCRdb re-called the multiplex PCR reads with MiXCR, one entry per CDR3 protein. This sample has about 400,000 distinct CDR3 sequences, with around 20% found just once. The material was peripheral blood mononuclear cells (PBMCs), obtained when the disease was refractory, from a patient treated with antithyroid drugs. These receptors originate from a female donor with Graves disease. The CDR3 runs from the conserved cysteine through the conserved F or W. D genes are given only for firm matches. Clone size is shown for a subset of rows, as once, few, many or a class of expanded clone.

CDR3 DNA,CDR3 protein,J gene,D gene,V gene,clone size
TGTGCCAGCAGCGGACGTCAGTGGGACTACGAGCAGTACTTC,CASSGRQWDYEQYF,TRBJ2-7,NA,TRBV7-9,NA
TGTGCCAGCAGTTTAAGGTCAGGTCCGCAAGAGACCCAGTACTTC,CASSLRSGPQETQYF,TRBJ2-5,NA,TRBV12-3/TRBV12-4,many
TGTGCCAGCAGCTCACCTCTAAAGCGGGGTTACCAAGAGACCCAGTACTTC,CASSSPLKRGYQETQYF,TRBJ2-5,TRBD2,TRBV7-2,many
TGTGCCAGCAGCTCCTACGACAGGGCCCACGAGCAGTACTTC,CASSSYDRAHEQYF,TRBJ2-7,TRBD1,TRBV7-9,few
TGTGCCAGCAGCGGGGGCACAGATACGCAGTATTTT,CASSGGTDTQYF,TRBJ2-3,NA,TRBV7-3,many
TGTGCCAGCAGGGACCTCCAGGGGCCGGGGTACACCGGGGAGCTGTTTTTT,CASRDLQGPGYTGELFF,TRBJ2-2,NA,TRBV6-1,few
TGCAGTGCTCCCCCTCGGAGCGGGAGGAACGAGCAGTACTTC,CSAPPRSGRNEQYF,TRBJ2-7,TRBD2,TRBV20-1,few
TGTGCCAGCAGCGTAGGAGCGAACTCCCCTGAGTATGGCTACACCTTC,CASSVGANSPEYGYTF,TRBJ1-2,NA,TRBV9,NA
TGTGCCACCAGCAGAGAGTCAGACGCTAGCAATCAGCCCCAGCATTTT,CATSRESDASNQPQHF,TRBJ1-5,NA,TRBV15,few
TGCGCCAGCAGCTTGGGAGGGGTCGCGCAAGAGACCCAGTACTTC,CASSLGGVAQETQYF,TRBJ2-5,NA,TRBV5-1,few
TGTGCCAGCAGTAAATCTAGAGGGATGGGGGAGACCCAGTACTTC,CASSKSRGMGETQYF,TRBJ2-5,NA,TRBV6-1,few
TGTGCCAGTACCATTGCGACAGGGATATGGGGGAACACCATATATTTT,CASTIATGIWGNTIYF,TRBJ1-3,TRBD1,TRBV19,few
TGTGCCAGTAGTAGGGCAGGGGATAGCAATCAGCCCCAGCATTTT,CASSRAGDSNQPQHF,TRBJ1-5,NA,TRBV19,NA
TGTGCCAGCCGTGGGCTAGCGGGAGTTCGCACCGGGGAGCTGTTTTTT,CASRGLAGVRTGELFF,TRBJ2-2,TRBD2,TRBV19,few
TGTGCCAGCAGCTTAGCAGGGGCCCCAACGTATGGCTACACCTTC,CASSLAGAPTYGYTF,TRBJ1-2,NA,TRBV7-9,NA
TGTGCCAGCAACGTACAGGGAAACACTGAAGCTTTCTTT,CASNVQGNTEAFF,TRBJ1-1,NA,TRBV5-4,few
TGCGCCAGCAGCTTATTTGCAAACACTGAAGCTTTCTTT,CASSLFANTEAFF,TRBJ1-1,NA,TRBV5-1,few
TGTGCCAGCAGTCAAGACAGGGGCTCTGAAAAACTGTTTTTT,CASSQDRGSEKLFF,TRBJ1-4,TRBD1,TRBV6-1,few
TGTGCCAGCAGTTCGCCCAACAGGGGGGGAACTGAAGCTTTCTTT,CASSSPNRGGTEAFF,TRBJ1-1,TRBD1,TRBV6-5,many
TGTGCCAGCAGCTTAGGGGTCCCCTTTAACTATGGCTACACCTTC,CASSLGVPFNYGYTF,TRBJ1-2,NA,TRBV7-8,NA
TGTGCCAGCAGCCGGAACCTCGATGGCTACACCTTC,CASSRNLDGYTF,TRBJ1-2,NA,TRBV6-1,many
TGCGCCAGCAGCCCAGACATCGACTATGGCTACACCTTC,CASSPDIDYGYTF,TRBJ1-2,NA,TRBV5-1,few
TGTGCCAGCAGGAGCAGGACTTTCCCTGGCGAGCAGTACTTC,CASRSRTFPGEQYF,TRBJ2-7,NA,TRBV6-2/TRBV6-3,NA
TGTGCCAGCAGGATACAGGGGGCCTCCTACGAGCAGTACTTC,CASRIQGASYEQYF,TRBJ2-7,TRBD1,TRBV6-1,NA
TGTGCCAGCACCATTGAGAGACAGGGAACGAACACCGGGGAGCTGTTTTTT,CASTIERQGTNTGELFF,TRBJ2-2,TRBD1,TRBV28,NA
TGTGCCAGCCTGAGGACAGGGCCAACCTACGAGCAGTACTTC,CASLRTGPTYEQYF,TRBJ2-7,TRBD1,TRBV12-3/TRBV12-4,many
TGCAGTTCCTTTCTACCGGGACAGGTACTCGACGAGCAGTACTTC,CSSFLPGQVLDEQYF,TRBJ2-7,TRBD1,TRBV20-1,many
TGTGCCAGCAGCACGTCTAGCGGGAGTGCCTACGAGCAGTACTTC,CASSTSSGSAYEQYF,TRBJ2-7,TRBD2,TRBV9,many
TGTGCCAGCAGTTTATGGGGTCTTAACCCCTCTGGGGCCAACGTCCTGACTTTC,CASSLWGLNPSGANVLTF,TRBJ2-6,NA,TRBV6-5,few
TGTGCCTGGAGTGTACCCGAGGCGGCCTCTGGAAACACCATATATTTT,CAWSVPEAASGNTIYF,TRBJ1-3,NA,TRBV30,NA
TGTGCCAGCAGTTCCAGGACCGGGACATGGGCAGAAAAACTGTTTTTT,CASSSRTGTWAEKLFF,TRBJ1-4,NA,TRBV28,many
TGCAGTGCTAGCGGGAGGGCCGGGAAAAACATTCAGTACTTC,CSASGRAGKNIQYF,TRBJ2-4,TRBD2,TRBV20-1,few
TGTGCCAGCAGCTTAGTGCCCCTCGGGGGGCTCCACGAGCAGTACTTC,CASSLVPLGGLHEQYF,TRBJ2-7,NA,TRBV7-6,NA
TGTGCCAGCACCCAGGGGGGGATGGTCTCCGAGCAGTACTTC,CASTQGGMVSEQYF,TRBJ2-7,NA,TRBV6-1,many
TGTGCCAGCAGCTTATATCAGGGGGCGAATTATGGCTACACCTTC,CASSLYQGANYGYTF,TRBJ1-2,TRBD1,TRBV6-1,few
TGTGCCAGCAGCTTGCACAGAGATAACACTGAAGCTTTCTTT,CASSLHRDNTEAFF,TRBJ1-1,NA,TRBV5-8,few
TGTGCCAGCCAGGGTCTAGCGGGGAACAATGAGCAGTTCTTC,CASQGLAGNNEQFF,TRBJ2-1,TRBD2,TRBV28,NA
TGTGCCAGCAGCCAAACAGAAAAACTGTTTTTT,CASSQTEKLFF,TRBJ1-4,NA,TRBV3-1,many
TGTGCCAGCAGTCCTGCCGGGACGGCGAGCTATAATTCACCCCTCCACTTT,CASSPAGTASYNSPLHF,TRBJ1-6,NA,TRBV28,many
TGTGCCAGCAGCGTAGCCCCGGGGGCCAAGGAGACCCAGTACTTC,CASSVAPGAKETQYF,TRBJ2-5,NA,TRBV9,many
TGTGCCTGGAGTACCGGGACAGGGCAACTAGAGACCCAGTACTTC,CAWSTGTGQLETQYF,TRBJ2-5,TRBD1,TRBV30,many
TGCAGTGCTGCTGGGACAGGGGGCAGATCGAACACTGAAGCTTTCTTT,CSAAGTGGRSNTEAFF,TRBJ1-1,TRBD1,TRBV20-1,NA
TGTGCCACCAGTGATTCCCGGGAGGGCCCCCACGAGCAGTACTTC,CATSDSREGPHEQYF,TRBJ2-7,TRBD2,TRBV24-1,few
TGTGCCAGCAGATTCTCAGGGAGCCCTAACTATGGCTACACCTTC,CASRFSGSPNYGYTF,TRBJ1-2,NA,TRBV6-1,NA
TGTGCCAGCAGCTTAGTAGATAGCGAAGAGACCCAGTACTTC,CASSLVDSEETQYF,TRBJ2-5,NA,TRBV7-8,NA
TGTGCCAGCAGTTACCGACAGTTTAACTACGAGCAGTACTTC,CASSYRQFNYEQYF,TRBJ2-7,NA,TRBV6-9,NA
TGCGCCAGCAGGGTGGGGCTTAATGAAAAACTGTTTTTT,CASRVGLNEKLFF,TRBJ1-4,NA,TRBV5-1,many
TGCAGTGCTAGAGGGGGAGGCACTGAAGCTTTCTTT,CSARGGGTEAFF,TRBJ1-1,NA,TRBV20-1,NA
TGTGCCAGCAGAACCGACTATGACGCTGAAGCTTTCTTT,CASRTDYDAEAFF,TRBJ1-1,NA,TRBV3-1,NA
TGTGCCAGCAGTTTTACGCCTAGCGGGAGAGACGAGCAGTACTTC,CASSFTPSGRDEQYF,TRBJ2-7,TRBD2,TRBV27,few
TGCGCCAGCAGCCAAGAATGGTATGATACGGCCACTAATGAAAAACTGTTTTTT,CASSQEWYDTATNEKLFF,TRBJ1-4,NA,TRBV4-1,NA
TGCAGCGTTGGTTTTCCAGGACTAGCGGGTCCAGAGACCCAGTACTTC,CSVGFPGLAGPETQYF,TRBJ2-5,TRBD2,TRBV29-1,NA
TGTGCCAGCAGTCCTGACGGATACACTGAAGCTTTCTTT,CASSPDGYTEAFF,TRBJ1-1,NA,TRBV3-1,many
TGTGCCAGCTCACCCAGGACAAGACTGGGGGAGACCCAGTACTTC,CASSPRTRLGETQYF,TRBJ2-5,NA,TRBV18,many
TGTGCCAGCAGCTTACAGAGCTCCTATAATTCACCCCTCCACTTT,CASSLQSSYNSPLHF,TRBJ1-6,NA,TRBV7-2,NA
TGTGCCTGGAGTATTGGGGTTGGCACTGAAGCTTTCTTT,CAWSIGVGTEAFF,TRBJ1-1,NA,TRBV30,NA
TGTGCCAGCGGGACAGCAACCTACGAGCAGTACTTC,CASGTATYEQYF,TRBJ2-7,TRBD1,TRBV12-3/TRBV12-4,many
TGTGCCAGCAGTCTGGGTACAGGGTTGAGTCAGCCCCAGCATTTT,CASSLGTGLSQPQHF,TRBJ1-5,NA,TRBV27,many
TGTGCCAGCAGATCCGACGGGGTTGAGCAGTTCTTC,CASRSDGVEQFF,TRBJ2-1,NA,TRBV6-1,NA